These T cell receptor beta chains were read from a single sample in a study of human T cells and chemical hapten exposure. TCRdb reprocessed the RACE reads with MiXCR, giving one entry per CDR3 protein. The sample carries around 380,000 distinct CDR3 sequences, around 5.5% recorded once. The sample consisted of whole blood, taken in connection with sensitization to the hapten diphenylcyclopropenone (DPC). The receptor source for this set is a woman aged 18-29 years with alopecia areata. Some clones in this sample may be carry-over from other donors' samples. Both conserved end residues are part of each CDR3. The D gene is left open where the match is weak. Only part of the rows carry a size: once, few, many, or a class if the clone is expanded.

clone_size,v_call,d_call,j_call,cdr3_nt,cdr3_aa
NA,TRBV4-1,TRBD1,TRBJ2-7,TGCGCCAGCAGCCAATACCGGGACAGGGGCCGCTACGAGCAGTACTTC,CASSQYRDRGRYEQYF
few,TRBV18,TRBD1,TRBJ2-6,TGTGCCAGCTCACGGGACAGGGGTCTTACTGGGGCCAACGTCCTGACTTTC,CASSRDRGLTGANVLTF
many,TRBV9,NA,TRBJ2-3,TGTGCCAGCAGCGTAGCGGTGACGGGGGCAGATACGCAGTATTTT,CASSVAVTGADTQYF
few,TRBV28,NA,TRBJ2-1,TGTGCCAGCAGTCCATATATACGGGGGGCCAACGATGAGCAGTTCTTC,CASSPYIRGANDEQFF
many,TRBV6-6,TRBD1,TRBJ1-4,TGTGCCAGCCTCAGGGGGCTGGGGAATGAAAAACTGTTTTTT,CASLRGLGNEKLFF
many,TRBV12-3/TRBV12-4,NA,TRBJ2-2,TGTGCCAGCAGGCCCGGGACATTGATCGGGGAGCTGTTTTTT,CASRPGTLIGELFF
NA,TRBV2,NA,TRBJ2-2,TGTGCCAGCAGTGGGGACCTTAAATTCACCGGGGAGCTGTTTTTT,CASSGDLKFTGELFF
few,TRBV6-6,TRBD1,TRBJ2-7,TGTGCCAGCAGTCGAGGGACAGGGATATCCTACGAGCAGTACTTC,CASSRGTGISYEQYF
few,TRBV18,NA,TRBJ1-4,TGTGCCAGCTCAGATATCGGTACAGTGGGTGAAAAACTGTTTTTT,CASSDIGTVGEKLFF
NA,TRBV2,TRBD1,TRBJ1-1,TGTGCCAGCAGACGACAGGGAGGGGGGCCTGAAGCTTTCTTT,CASRRQGGGPEAFF
NA,TRBV5-5,NA,TRBJ2-7,TGTGCCAGCACAAAGGGGGTACCGTTCGGCACGGAGCAGTACTTC,CASTKGVPFGTEQYF
many,TRBV5-1,TRBD2,TRBJ2-3,TGCGCCAGCAGTCCCTCCCTGGGACTAGGGGAGTATTTT,CASSPSLGLGEYF
few,TRBV3-1,NA,TRBJ1-1,TGTGCCAGCAGCCCCGACCCTTCAGTTGAGGCTTTCTTT,CASSPDPSVEAFF
NA,TRBV6-2/TRBV6-3,NA,TRBJ2-7,TGTGCCAGCAGTTACGGGCGCACGGGGCAGTACTTC,CASSYGRTGQYF
NA,TRBV7-2,TRBD2,TRBJ2-7,TGTGCCAGCAGCGTAGAGACTAGCGGGGGGTCATGGCAGTACTTC,CASSVETSGGSWQYF
many,TRBV4-3,NA,TRBJ2-7,TGCGCCAGCAGCCAAGTAAATGACCTCTCCTACGAGCAGTACTTC,CASSQVNDLSYEQYF
NA,TRBV4-1,TRBD1,TRBJ1-4,TGCGCCAGCAGCCTTACCTGGACAGGGGTGGAAAAACTGTTTTTT,CASSLTWTGVEKLFF
many,TRBV7-2,NA,TRBJ1-6,TGTGCCAGCAGCTTTATTCGAGAGGGGAATTCACCCCTCCACTTT,CASSFIREGNSPLHF
few,TRBV28,NA,TRBJ1-4,TGTGCCAGCAGTTTTTCGGTGACAGGTGAAAAACTGTTTTTT,CASSFSVTGEKLFF
NA,TRBV4-3,TRBD1,TRBJ1-2,TGCGCCAGCAGCCAAGTCTATGACAGGGGGCTGGATGGCTACACCTTC,CASSQVYDRGLDGYTF
few,TRBV6-5,TRBD2,TRBJ2-1,TGTGCCAGCAGTTACTCTGGGTTAGCGGGGGGGGACAATGAGCAGTTCTTC,CASSYSGLAGGDNEQFF
many,TRBV29-1,NA,TRBJ2-5,TGCAGCGTTGAGGCGGCCGGACAAGAGACCCAGTACTTC,CSVEAAGQETQYF
few,TRBV3-1,NA,TRBJ2-3,TGTGCCAGCAGTCTCTCCGGACTTCGCACAGATACGCAGTATTTT,CASSLSGLRTDTQYF
few,TRBV27,NA,TRBJ1-5,TGTGCCAGCAGTTCTAGACTGTGGGGGGATCAGCCCCAGCATTTT,CASSSRLWGDQPQHF
many,TRBV7-9,TRBD1,TRBJ2-3,TGTGCCAGCAGCTCCCGGGACAGGGGGTGGCCAGATACGCAGTATTTT,CASSSRDRGWPDTQYF
few,TRBV28,TRBD1,TRBJ2-7,TGTGCCAGCAGTCAGCCGGGACAGTCCTCCTACGAGCAGTACTTC,CASSQPGQSSYEQYF
few,TRBV24-1,NA,TRBJ2-2,TGTGCCACCAGTGATTTGTCCACAGGGAACACCGGGGAGCTGTTTTTT,CATSDLSTGNTGELFF
many,TRBV6-5,NA,TRBJ1-2,TGTGCCAGCAGTCCCGGTCAGGCGCGCTATGGCTACACCTTC,CASSPGQARYGYTF
many,TRBV10-1,NA,TRBJ1-5,TGCGCCACTGCGGAGGGCGGAAGGGATCAGCCCCAGCATTTT,CATAEGGRDQPQHF
few,TRBV10-3,NA,TRBJ1-4,TGTGCCATCAGTGATTCGGGGGCAGCCTTTGAGGAAAAACTGTTTTTT,CAISDSGAAFEEKLFF
NA,TRBV7-3,TRBD1,TRBJ1-1,TGTGCCAGCAGCTTCGGACAGGACGAAGCTTTCTTT,CASSFGQDEAFF
few,TRBV18,TRBD1,TRBJ2-3,TGTGCCAGCTCAGCTACCGGACAGGGCACAGATACGCAGTATTTT,CASSATGQGTDTQYF
NA,TRBV12-3/TRBV12-4,NA,TRBJ2-6,TGTGCCAGCAGTCTAATTGGAGGGGCCAACGTCCTGACTTTC,CASSLIGGANVLTF
many,TRBV2,TRBD1,TRBJ1-6,TGTGCCAGCAGGGGACAGGGGTACAATTCACCCCTCCACTTT,CASRGQGYNSPLHF
NA,TRBV9,TRBD2,TRBJ2-7,TGTGCCGGCAGCAAGACTAGCGGGGGGACCTACGAGCAGTACTTC,CAGSKTSGGTYEQYF
NA,TRBV18,NA,TRBJ1-1,TGTGCCAGCTCACCCGTACCGGGACAGAACACTGAAGCTTTCTTT,CASSPVPGQNTEAFF
many,TRBV18,NA,TRBJ2-5,TGTGCCAGCTCACCCGTTAGCGACCAAGAGACCCAGTACTTC,CASSPVSDQETQYF
NA,TRBV24-1,TRBD1,TRBJ2-7,TGTGCCACCAGTGATCCGCTAATTACAGGGGACGAGCAGTACTTC,CATSDPLITGDEQYF
NA,TRBV28,TRBD1,TRBJ1-6,TGTGCCAGCAGTTTATGGCCAGGGGGGAATTCACCCCTCCACTTT,CASSLWPGGNSPLHF
NA,TRBV19,NA,TRBJ2-2,TGTGCCAGTAGTATAGCAGCGGACACCGGGGAGCTGTTTTTT,CASSIAADTGELFF
NA,TRBV28,NA,TRBJ1-4,TGTGCCAGCAGTTTACGGGAGTCGACTAATGAAAAACTGTTTTTT,CASSLRESTNEKLFF
few,TRBV18,TRBD1,TRBJ1-2,TGTGCCAGCTCACCCTCCGGGACAGGGGGCAACTATGGCTACACCTTC,CASSPSGTGGNYGYTF
many,TRBV4-3,NA,TRBJ2-1,TGCGCCAGCAGCCAAGAAGAACCCAATGAGCAGTTCTTC,CASSQEEPNEQFF
few,TRBV5-5,TRBD1,TRBJ2-1,TGTGCCAGCAGCCCTGGGACAGTTTATTCCTACAATGAGCAGTTCTTC,CASSPGTVYSYNEQFF
few,TRBV24-1,NA,TRBJ2-3,TGTGCCACCAGTGGAGGCCTTAGCACAGATACGCAGTATTTT,CATSGGLSTDTQYF
NA,TRBV7-9,NA,TRBJ1-4,TGTGCCAGCAGGCCTCCCTGGGGAGGGGCTAATGAAAAACTGTTTTTT,CASRPPWGGANEKLFF
many,TRBV12-3/TRBV12-4,NA,TRBJ2-5,TGTGCCAGCAGTCGGCAGCGGCAAGAGACCCAGTACTTC,CASSRQRQETQYF
many,TRBV12-3/TRBV12-4,TRBD1,TRBJ1-1,TGTGCCAGCAGCGATCGACAGGGAAATGAAGCTTTCTTT,CASSDRQGNEAFF
few,TRBV12-3/TRBV12-4,TRBD1,TRBJ1-2,TGTGCCAGCAGTTCGACAGGGGGCACCTATGGCTACACCTTC,CASSSTGGTYGYTF
few,TRBV12-3/TRBV12-4,TRBD2,TRBJ2-1,TGTGCCAGCAGCTATAGCGGGGGGGCCTTCGATGAGCAGTTCTTC,CASSYSGGAFDEQFF
many,TRBV5-1,NA,TRBJ1-5,TGCGCCAGCAGCTTGAACCTCAATCAGCCCCAGCATTTT,CASSLNLNQPQHF
NA,TRBV6-6,NA,TRBJ2-5,TGTGCCACCCACTCAGGGGCGGAGACCCAGTACTTC,CATHSGAETQYF
few,TRBV5-1,NA,TRBJ1-2,TGCGCCAGCAGCAGTGGAGAGGGGCCTTCTAACTATGGCTACACCTTC,CASSSGEGPSNYGYTF
many,TRBV4-2,TRBD1,TRBJ1-1,TGTGCCAGCAGCCAGGCCGGGACAGCTAACACTGAAGCTTTCTTT,CASSQAGTANTEAFF
few,TRBV5-4,NA,TRBJ1-6,TGTGCCAGCAGCTTAATGTACGAGGGTGCTTCACCCCTCCACTTT,CASSLMYEGASPLHF
NA,TRBV12-3/TRBV12-4,NA,TRBJ1-4,TGTGCCAGCAGTTTATTCGGGGCTGATGAAAAACTGTTTTTT,CASSLFGADEKLFF
NA,TRBV5-1,NA,TRBJ1-2,TGCGCCAGCGGGAGGACAGCCTCCTATGGCTACACCTTC,CASGRTASYGYTF